The clone carrying this T cell receptor (beta chain) was seen once. Its matching antigen is unknown. This record belongs to a study of cytomegalovirus exposure and HLA in healthy donors. This CDR3 is 15 amino acids long. Trimming cost V 6 bases and J 1 base, with 14 bases left between them. Germline CDR1 SEHNR, CDR2 FQNEAQ (reference sequence). Here immunoSEQ multiplex PCR was the method, and the copy in TCRdb shows in-frame clones only, minus some. The sample lists 250,000 to 400,000 clones, 88% occurring once. Notes on the study in general: As confirmed in vitro, three CMV-associated chains were specific for CMV antigens. Some TCR beta chains (roughly 160 of them) were listed as cytomegalovirus-associated. Reports showed the classifier diagnosing cytomegalovirus status with high specificity and sensitivity. According to a subsequent analysis, TCR clusters identified in the first cohort showed a tendency to co-occur across the 100 to 150 validation repertoires.

Sample: PBMCs. The TCR sequence derives from a man younger than 40 in good health and CMV-seronegative. The chain has TRBV7-9 and TRBJ2-3; the D gene is possibly TRBD2 (5 bases). The CDR3 spells CASRLRTSRTDTQYF. In nucleotides, the CDR3 is TGTGCCAGCAGACTTCGGACTTCTCGCACAGATACGCAGTATTTT.